Listed below are T cell receptor beta chains from one sample, sequenced in a study of cytomegalovirus exposure and HLA in healthy donors. Repertoires were generated with immunoSEQ multiplex PCR, while TCRdb's copy carries only in-frame clones and drops some. The data contain approximately 160,000 clones, around 68% of them singletons. Sequenced input: PBMCs. These receptor sequences come from a man aged 50-60 years in good health and CMV-seronegative. Each CDR3 is given with its conserved first and last residue. The D gene is left open where the match is weak. Rows may omit the clone size; those that give it use once, few, many or a size class.

J gene: TRBJ1-6
D gene: -
V gene: TRBV5-1
clone size: few
CDR3 protein: CASSLAFGRPDNSPLHF
CDR3 DNA: TGCGCCAGCAGCTTGGCCTTTGGCAGGCCTGATAATTCACCCCTCCACTTT

J gene: TRBJ1-2
D gene: TRBD1
V gene: TRBV19
clone size: few
CDR3 protein: CASSPRQGGSAYTF
CDR3 DNA: TGTGCCAGTAGTCCCAGACAGGGCGGATCCGCCTACACCTTC

J gene: TRBJ2-3
D gene: -
V gene: TRBV6-5
clone size: -
CDR3 protein: CASRHGGDTQYF
CDR3 DNA: TGTGCCAGCAGGCACGGCGGGGATACGCAGTATTTT

J gene: TRBJ1-2
D gene: TRBD1
V gene: TRBV5-1
clone size: -
CDR3 protein: CASSLQGNYTF
CDR3 DNA: TGCGCCAGCAGCTTACAGGGGAACTACACCTTC

J gene: TRBJ1-1
D gene: TRBD1
V gene: TRBV9
clone size: -
CDR3 protein: CASSVWDRGLNTEAFF
CDR3 DNA: TGTGCCAGCAGCGTCTGGGACAGGGGGCTAAACACTGAAGCTTTCTTT

J gene: TRBJ1-1
D gene: -
V gene: TRBV5-4
clone size: -
CDR3 protein: CASSSAGSTEAFF
CDR3 DNA: TGTGCCAGCAGCTCCGCCGGTAGTACTGAAGCTTTCTTT

J gene: TRBJ1-5
D gene: -
V gene: TRBV7-2
clone size: few
CDR3 protein: CASSLGRDQPQHF
CDR3 DNA: TGTGCCAGCAGCTTAGGGCGGGATCAGCCCCAGCATTTT

J gene: TRBJ2-7
D gene: TRBD1
V gene: TRBV5-1
clone size: -
CDR3 protein: CASSLAGGGQGYEQYF
CDR3 DNA: TGCGCCAGCAGCTTGGCTGGGGGGGGACAGGGCTACGAGCAGTACTTC

J gene: TRBJ2-3
D gene: TRBD2
V gene: TRBV28
clone size: -
CDR3 protein: CASSLRGGGFGDTQYF
CDR3 DNA: TGTGCCAGCAGTTTACGCGGCGGGGGGTTCGGAGATACGCAGTATTTT

J gene: TRBJ2-3
D gene: TRBD2
V gene: TRBV19
clone size: few
CDR3 protein: CASSTRGGEDTQYF
CDR3 DNA: TGTGCCAGTAGTACCCGGGGGGGAGAAGATACGCAGTATTTT

J gene: TRBJ2-3
D gene: TRBD1
V gene: TRBV6-1
clone size: -
CDR3 protein: CASRHWDSNTDTQYF
CDR3 DNA: TGTGCCAGCAGACATTGGGACAGCAACACAGATACGCAGTATTTT

J gene: TRBJ2-7
D gene: -
V gene: TRBV23-1
clone size: -
CDR3 protein: CASSQSSGDSSYEQYF
CDR3 DNA: TGCGCCAGCAGTCAATCGTCGGGGGACTCCTCCTACGAGCAGTACTTC

J gene: TRBJ1-6
D gene: -
V gene: TRBV27
clone size: -
CDR3 protein: CASSWGQDNSPLHF
CDR3 DNA: TGTGCCAGCAGTTGGGGGCAGGATAATTCACCCCTCCACTTT

J gene: TRBJ1-6
D gene: -
V gene: TRBV27
clone size: -
CDR3 protein: CASSLSDSFSPLHF
CDR3 DNA: TGTGCCAGCAGTTTATCAGACAGTTTTTCACCCCTCCACTTT

J gene: TRBJ2-3
D gene: -
V gene: TRBV18
clone size: -
CDR3 protein: CASSPPQGNHRDTQYF
CDR3 DNA: TGTGCCAGCTCACCACCGCAGGGTAACCACCGGGATACGCAGTATTTT

J gene: TRBJ1-1
D gene: TRBD1
V gene: TRBV7-2
clone size: -
CDR3 protein: CASSSRTGRNEAFF
CDR3 DNA: TGTGCCAGCAGCTCCCGGACAGGCCGGAATGAAGCTTTCTTT

J gene: TRBJ2-2
D gene: -
V gene: TRBV7-3
clone size: -
CDR3 protein: CASSRAGEGTGELFF
CDR3 DNA: TGTGCCAGCAGCAGGGCAGGGGAGGGGACCGGGGAGCTGTTTTTT

J gene: TRBJ2-5
D gene: -
V gene: TRBV5-1
clone size: once
CDR3 protein: CASSLGGAYQETQYF
CDR3 DNA: TGCGCCAGCAGCTTGGGAGGTGCGTACCAAGAGACCCAGTACTTC

J gene: TRBJ2-7
D gene: TRBD1
V gene: TRBV2
clone size: -
CDR3 protein: CASSEALGQGVEQYF
CDR3 DNA: TGTGCCAGCAGTGAAGCGCTCGGACAGGGGGTCGAGCAGTACTTC

J gene: TRBJ1-2
D gene: TRBD1
V gene: TRBV19
clone size: -
CDR3 protein: CASSGDRGVYGYTF
CDR3 DNA: TGTGCCAGTAGTGGCGACAGGGGAGTCTATGGCTACACCTTC

J gene: TRBJ2-1
D gene: TRBD2
V gene: TRBV5-1
clone size: -
CDR3 protein: CASTPGLAGEGHEQFF
CDR3 DNA: TGCGCCAGCACCCCGGGACTAGCGGGGGAAGGTCATGAGCAGTTCTTC

J gene: TRBJ1-5
D gene: TRBD1
V gene: TRBV6-1
clone size: few
CDR3 protein: CASSRQGHQPQHF
CDR3 DNA: TGTGCCAGCAGCCGACAGGGCCATCAGCCCCAGCATTTT

J gene: TRBJ2-3
D gene: TRBD2
V gene: TRBV7-6
clone size: once
CDR3 protein: CASSSSGGSTDTQYF
CDR3 DNA: TGTGCCAGCAGCTCTAGCGGGGGGAGCACAGATACGCAGTATTTT

J gene: TRBJ2-7
D gene: -
V gene: TRBV2
clone size: -
CDR3 protein: CASISLAVRGYEQYF
CDR3 DNA: TGTGCCAGCATCTCCCTCGCAGTAAGAGGCTACGAGCAGTACTTC

J gene: TRBJ2-7
D gene: TRBD1
V gene: TRBV18
clone size: -
CDR3 protein: CASSRDRSYEQYF
CDR3 DNA: TGTGCCAGCTCACGGGACAGGAGCTACGAGCAGTACTTC

J gene: TRBJ1-4
D gene: -
V gene: TRBV5-5
clone size: -
CDR3 protein: CASSLDAGEEKLFF
CDR3 DNA: TGTGCCAGCAGCTTGGATGCAGGGGAAGAAAAACTGTTTTTT

J gene: TRBJ1-2
D gene: TRBD1
V gene: TRBV28
clone size: -
CDR3 protein: CASSLWGTGDNYGYTF
CDR3 DNA: TGTGCCAGCAGTTTATGGGGGACAGGGGACAACTATGGCTACACCTTC

J gene: TRBJ1-1
D gene: -
V gene: TRBV5-1
clone size: -
CDR3 protein: CASSLQGWNTEAFF
CDR3 DNA: TGCGCCAGCAGCTTGCAGGGTTGGAACACTGAAGCTTTCTTT

J gene: TRBJ2-1
D gene: TRBD2
V gene: TRBV11-2
clone size: once
CDR3 protein: CASSAGTSGGARRYNEQFF
CDR3 DNA: TGTGCCAGCAGCGCCGGGACTAGCGGGGGGGCGAGGAGGTACAATGAGCAGTTCTTC

J gene: TRBJ2-3
D gene: -
V gene: TRBV6-4
clone size: once
CDR3 protein: CASSDWAGATDTQYF
CDR3 DNA: TGTGCCAGCAGTGACTGGGCAGGGGCCACAGATACGCAGTATTTT

J gene: TRBJ2-5
D gene: TRBD2
V gene: TRBV10-3
clone size: -
CDR3 protein: CAISSLGGGVQETQYF
CDR3 DNA: TGTGCCATCAGTAGTTTGGGCGGGGGGGTTCAAGAGACCCAGTACTTC

J gene: TRBJ2-2
D gene: TRBD1
V gene: TRBV6-6
clone size: -
CDR3 protein: CASKRQGDSNTGELFF
CDR3 DNA: TGTGCCAGCAAAAGACAGGGGGATTCGAACACCGGGGAGCTGTTTTTT

J gene: TRBJ1-2
D gene: TRBD1
V gene: TRBV5-1
clone size: -
CDR3 protein: CASSSTGNYGYTF
CDR3 DNA: TGCGCCAGCAGCTCGACAGGGAACTATGGCTACACCTTC

J gene: TRBJ1-1
D gene: -
V gene: TRBV4-1
clone size: -
CDR3 protein: CASSQVTGLRLMNTEAFF
CDR3 DNA: TGCGCCAGCAGCCAAGTCACAGGGCTGCGACTTATGAACACTGAAGCTTTCTTT

J gene: TRBJ1-1
D gene: TRBD1
V gene: TRBV29-1
clone size: -
CDR3 protein: CSIRQGVNTEAFF
CDR3 DNA: TGCAGCATACGACAGGGTGTGAACACTGAAGCTTTCTTT

J gene: TRBJ1-1
D gene: -
V gene: TRBV7-9
clone size: -
CDR3 protein: CASSFKWDIYALNTEAFF
CDR3 DNA: TGTGCCAGCAGCTTTAAGTGGGACATCTATGCCTTGAACACTGAAGCTTTCTTT

J gene: TRBJ1-4
D gene: TRBD1
V gene: TRBV2
clone size: few
CDR3 protein: CASSFGAPGGHEKLFF
CDR3 DNA: TGTGCCAGCAGTTTTGGGGCCCCAGGGGGCCATGAAAAACTGTTTTTT

J gene: TRBJ2-7
D gene: -
V gene: TRBV9
clone size: -
CDR3 protein: CASSVEGSGYEQYF
CDR3 DNA: TGTGCCAGCAGCGTAGAAGGGAGCGGATACGAGCAGTACTTC

J gene: TRBJ1-2
D gene: -
V gene: TRBV5-1
clone size: -
CDR3 protein: CASSSGLGREPNYGYTF
CDR3 DNA: TGCGCCAGCAGCTCCGGGTTAGGCAGAGAACCTAACTACGGCTACACCTTC

J gene: TRBJ1-5
D gene: TRBD1
V gene: TRBV7-9
clone size: -
CDR3 protein: CASSLGYGGQSNQPQHF
CDR3 DNA: TGTGCCAGCAGCTTAGGGTACGGGGGACAGTCCAATCAGCCCCAGCATTTT

J gene: TRBJ1-5
D gene: -
V gene: TRBV7-9
clone size: -
CDR3 protein: CASSLGAVSNQPQHF
CDR3 DNA: TGTGCCAGCAGCTTAGGGGCAGTTAGCAATCAGCCCCAGCATTTT

J gene: TRBJ2-5
D gene: TRBD1
V gene: TRBV9
clone size: -
CDR3 protein: CASSLTGGLETQYF
CDR3 DNA: TGTGCCAGCAGCCTGACAGGGGGCCTAGAGACCCAGTACTTC

J gene: TRBJ2-4
D gene: TRBD1
V gene: TRBV5-1
clone size: -
CDR3 protein: CASSYGQGARDIQYF
CDR3 DNA: TGCGCCAGCAGCTATGGACAGGGGGCTAGGGACATTCAGTACTTC

J gene: TRBJ1-2
D gene: -
V gene: TRBV14
clone size: few
CDR3 protein: CASSHLQQNYGYTF
CDR3 DNA: TGTGCCAGCAGCCACTTGCAACAAAACTATGGCTACACCTTC

J gene: TRBJ2-3
D gene: TRBD2
V gene: TRBV10-2
clone size: -
CDR3 protein: CASSDPRTSGGSTDTQYF
CDR3 DNA: TGCGCCAGCAGTGACCCCAGGACTAGCGGGGGAAGCACAGATACGCAGTATTTT

J gene: TRBJ1-1
D gene: TRBD1
V gene: TRBV28
clone size: -
CDR3 protein: CASSSQARGDTEAFF
CDR3 DNA: TGTGCCAGCAGTTCCCAGGCCAGGGGGGACACTGAAGCTTTCTTT

J gene: TRBJ1-1
D gene: -
V gene: TRBV6-1
clone size: once
CDR3 protein: CASSEDNLNTEAFF
CDR3 DNA: TGTGCCAGCAGTGAAGACAATCTGAACACTGAAGCTTTCTTT

J gene: TRBJ2-3
D gene: TRBD2
V gene: TRBV5-1
clone size: -
CDR3 protein: CASSLRLAGLTSTDTQYF
CDR3 DNA: TGCGCCAGCAGCTTGAGGCTAGCGGGGCTAACTAGCACAGATACGCAGTATTTT

J gene: TRBJ1-1
D gene: TRBD1
V gene: TRBV7-2
clone size: -
CDR3 protein: CASSPFGQGTEAFF
CDR3 DNA: TGTGCCAGCAGCCCCTTCGGACAGGGCACTGAAGCTTTCTTT

J gene: TRBJ1-1
D gene: -
V gene: TRBV7-8
clone size: medium-sized
CDR3 protein: CASSLTDTGSDTEAFF
CDR3 DNA: TGTGCCAGCAGCTTAACGGATACGGGGAGTGACACTGAAGCTTTCTTT

J gene: TRBJ2-4
D gene: -
V gene: TRBV28
clone size: -
CDR3 protein: CASSLAKNIQYF
CDR3 DNA: TGTGCCAGCAGTCTAGCCAAAAACATTCAGTACTTC

J gene: TRBJ1-5
D gene: TRBD1
V gene: TRBV7-2
clone size: -
CDR3 protein: CASSLDRGNQPQHF
CDR3 DNA: TGTGCCAGCAGCTTAGACAGGGGAAATCAGCCCCAGCATTTT

J gene: TRBJ1-1
D gene: -
V gene: TRBV11-3
clone size: -
CDR3 protein: CASSLVSTEAFF
CDR3 DNA: TGTGCCAGCAGCTTAGTTTCTACTGAAGCTTTCTTT

J gene: TRBJ1-4
D gene: TRBD1
V gene: TRBV9
clone size: -
CDR3 protein: CASSETGRTNEKLFF
CDR3 DNA: TGTGCCAGCAGCGAGACAGGGCGTACTAATGAAAAACTGTTTTTT

J gene: TRBJ2-6
D gene: -
V gene: TRBV6-6
clone size: -
CDR3 protein: CASSLSGYSGANVLTF
CDR3 DNA: TGTGCCAGCAGTCTCTCAGGGTACTCTGGGGCCAACGTCCTGACTTTC

J gene: TRBJ1-5
D gene: -
V gene: TRBV7-2
clone size: few
CDR3 protein: CASSPRSNQPQHF
CDR3 DNA: TGTGCCAGCAGCCCCCGGAGCAATCAGCCCCAGCATTTT

J gene: TRBJ2-3
D gene: -
V gene: TRBV27
clone size: -
CDR3 protein: CASSLAGQRTDTQYF
CDR3 DNA: TGTGCCAGCAGTTTAGCCGGACAACGCACAGATACGCAGTATTTT

J gene: TRBJ1-2
D gene: TRBD1
V gene: TRBV7-2
clone size: -
CDR3 protein: CASSYAGTGSYGYTF
CDR3 DNA: TGTGCCAGCAGCTACGCCGGGACAGGGAGCTATGGCTACACCTTC

J gene: TRBJ1-1
D gene: TRBD1
V gene: TRBV5-5
clone size: -
CDR3 protein: CASSLRTGVNTEAFF
CDR3 DNA: TGTGCCAGCAGCCTACGAACAGGGGTGAACACTGAAGCTTTCTTT

J gene: TRBJ2-7
D gene: -
V gene: TRBV9
clone size: -
CDR3 protein: CASSVGAGYEQYF
CDR3 DNA: TGTGCCAGCAGCGTAGGGGCAGGCTACGAGCAGTACTTC